This T cell receptor beta chain originates from a study of blood T cell repertoires in COVID-19. At the level of the study: Samples of COVID-19 (acute and convalescent) were obtained from the United States, Italy and Spain. PBMCs, B-cell-depleted T cells, or T cells were the source of the cDNA or gDNA that made up the material.

Seattle patients were enrolled during active infection and followed longitudinally. In the authors' workflow: Researchers report that nucleated cell counts were estimated from reference gene primer amplification. The table came from immunoSEQ multiplex PCR; TCRdb's copy has only in-frame clones and leaves some out. That table gives V, J and clone size, and the DNA gave D and trimming. The data contain around 100,000 clones, about nine tenths of them singletons. The sample taken for sequencing was peripheral blood. The clonotype comes from a man aged 55 to 69 with COVID-19, enrolled during active disease.

CDR3 protein: CASSQIQIPGQGKDEQYF. The CDR3 DNA sequence: TGTGCCAGCAGCCAAATCCAAATTCCGGGACAGGGCAAAGACGAGCAGTACTTC. The chain joins TRBV16 to TRBJ2-7; TRBD1 matches 9 bases. Germline trimming cut 2 bases from V and 5 bases from J; bases unmatched to any gene: 16. This CDR3 is built from 18 residues. The germline V gene has CDR1 KGHSY and CDR2 FQNENV.